The 11 T cell receptor beta chains listed next were all sequenced from one sample in a study of cytotoxic CD8 clonotypes in ibrutinib-treated CLL. Clones were sequenced by immunoSEQ multiplex PCR, and TCRdb holds only the in-frame ones, with some missing. The table includes over 130,000 clones, over 75% detected once. Here the sequenced sample was PBMCs, taken after 36 months of ibrutinib treatment. These receptors all come from a human donor with chronic lymphocytic leukemia.

The CDR3 protein is CASRPQGGYEQYF. The CDR3 nucleotides are TGTGCCAGTAGGCCCCAGGGCGGGTACGAGCAGTACTTC. The chain is built from TRBV19 and TRBJ2-7; either TRBD1 or TRBD2 may fit D (5 bases each). The CDR3 is made up of 13 amino acids. The germline V and J ends were trimmed by 6 bases and 4 bases, with 13 bases remaining between them. Per the germline V gene, CDR1 is LNHDA and CDR2 is SQIVND (reference sequence). The full variable domain, completed using reference TRBV19 and TRBJ2-7, is DGGITQSPKYLFRKEGQNVTLSCEQNLNHDAMYWYRQDPGQGLRLIYYSQIVNDFQKGDIAEGYSVSREKKESFPLTVTSAQKNPTAFYLCASRPQGGYEQYFGPGTRLTVT.

The chain links TRBV7-2 to TRBJ1-1, with D possibly being TRBD1 (5 bases). The ends were cut back, 5 bases at V and 5 bases at J, with 15 bases in the middle. This CDR3 has 14 residues. Germline CDR1 is SGHTA and CDR2 is FQGNSA. The CDR3 DNA sequence: TGTGCCAGCAGCATAGACCAGGGCAGGACTGAAGCTTTCTTT. As protein: CASSIDQGRTEAFF.

The chain has TRBV19 and TRBJ1-2, with a weak D call TRBD1 (6 bases). This CDR3 contains 12 residues. Germline V CDR1 and CDR2: LNHDA, SQIVND (reference sequence). Trimming took off 3 bases at V and 7 bases at J, with 9 bases between the two ends. This CDR3 reads CASSIGTLGYTF. CDR3 bases: TGTGCCAGTAGTATCGGGACACTTGGCTACACCTTC. Based on the CDR3 plus reference TRBV19 and TRBJ1-2, the full variable domain is DGGITQSPKYLFRKEGQNVTLSCEQNLNHDAMYWYRQDPGQGLRLIYYSQIVNDFQKGDIAEGYSVSREKKESFPLTVTSAQKNPTAFYLCASSIGTLGYTFGSGTRLTVV.

This clone was seen just once. This chain uses TRBV27 with TRBJ2-3; D is perhaps TRBD1 or TRBD2 (5 bases each). CDR3 length equals 14 residues. The V gene's germline CDR1 is MNHEY and CDR2 SMNVEV (reference sequence). The V end was cut by 3 bases, the J end by 3 bases, with 10 bases between. For the CDR3, the DNA is TGTGCCAGCAGTTTCACCTGGGGGACAGATACGCAGTATTTT. It specifies CASSFTWGTDTQYF.

The genes are TRBV19 and TRBJ2-2; D possibly corresponds to TRBD1 (5 bases). V lost 7 bases and J 3 bases, leaving 12 bases between the germline ends. The CDR3 is made up of 14 amino acids. The germline CDR1 and CDR2 sequences are LNHDA and SQIVND (reference sequence). CDR3 in amino acids: CASKGITYTGELFF. CDR3 nucleotide sequence: TGTGCCAGTAAGGGGATTACGTACACCGGGGAGCTGTTTTTT.

The genes are TRBV7-7 and TRBJ2-1; 11 bases are a match to TRBD2. Germline V gene sequence: CDR1 SSHAT, CDR2 FNYEAQ (reference sequence). V lost 4 bases to trimming and J lost 2 bases; unmatched junction nucleotides: 4. This CDR3 contains 16 residues. CDR3: CASSSNSGGAYNEQFF. In DNA form, the CDR3 reads TGTGCCAGCAGCTCCAATAGCGGGGGGGCCTACAATGAGCAGTTCTTC. Combining the CDR3 with reference TRBV7-7 and TRBJ2-1 gives the whole variable domain GAGVSQSPRYKVTKRGQDVTLRCDPISSHATLYWYQQALGQGPEFLTYFNYEAQPDKSGLPSDRFSAERPEGSISTLTIQRTEQRDSAMYRCASSSNSGGAYNEQFFGPGTRLTVL.

V and J are TRBV18 and TRBJ2-1, with 8 bases matching TRBD1. V shed 8 bases, J shed 6 bases, and the junction held 6 bases outside the gene matches. In germline, CDR1 is KGHSH, CDR2 LQKENI. This CDR3 contains 13 residues. Written as DNA, the CDR3 is TGTGCCAGCCAGGGGGCGGGAATCAATGAGCAGTTCTTC. This gives the protein CASQGAGINEQFF. Together with reference TRBV18 and TRBJ2-1, the CDR3 gives the full variable domain: NAGVMQNPRHLVRRRGQEARLRCSPMKGHSHVYWYRQLPEEGLKFMVYLQKENIIDESGMPKERFSAEFPKEGPSILRIQQVVRGDSAAYFCASQGAGINEQFFGPGTRLTVL.

V and J are TRBV6-5 and TRBJ2-7, with a weak D call TRBD1 (6 bases). The V end lost 7 bases, the J end lost 4 bases, and 17 bases lay between the germline ends. Germline CDR1 MNHEY, CDR2 SVGAGI. The CDR3 spans 14 residues. This chain's CDR3 is CASMGRGDGYEQYF. CDR3 in DNA: TGTGCCAGCATGGGCAGGGGTGATGGTTACGAGCAGTACTTC.

The V call is TRBV5-1, the J call TRBJ2-7; no firm D call. CDR1 and CDR2 (germline): SGHRS, YFSETQ. This CDR3 is 14 amino acids long. Between the trimmed V and J ends, which lost 5 bases and 0 bases, there was a span of 12 bases. The CDR3: CASSGVVSSYEQYF. The CDR3 nucleotides read TGCGCCAGCAGTGGAGTGGTGAGCTCCTACGAGCAGTACTTC.

With regard to this clone: Additional DNA sequences in this sample encode the identical CDR3. The rearrangement joins TRBV6-5 to TRBJ1-1, with D possibly TRBD1 on 6 matching bases. V lost 0 bases and J 5 bases, leaving 13 bases between the germline ends. The germline CDR1 and CDR2 sequences are MNHEY and SVGAGI. The CDR3 is made up of 15 amino acids. Here the CDR3 reads CASSYSVGGRTEAFF. The CDR3 DNA follows: TGTGCCAGCAGTTACTCGGTGGGGGGGCGGACTGAAGCTTTCTTT.

The rearrangement uses TRBV27 and TRBJ1-2, with unresolved D. This CDR3 contains 14 residues. Germline CDR1 reads MNHEY; CDR2 reads SMNVEV (reference sequence). V was clipped by 3 bases and J by 4 bases, with 12 bases between them. CDR3 residues: CASSLRAVGYGYTF. The CDR3 DNA is TGTGCCAGCAGTTTGCGGGCTGTCGGCTATGGCTACACCTTC.